This record looks at one TCR beta chain sequence and its context. As handled by the study authors: The assay estimated nucleated cells by amplifying reference gene primers. The method was immunoSEQ multiplex PCR; TCRdb's version includes in-frame clones alone and lacks a portion of them. The V and J calls and the clone size are those of that table, but D and trimming were determined from the DNA. The sample yields about 51,000 clones, roughly 86% seen once. The CDR3 sequence is 16 residues long. The V and J ends lost 4 bases and 0 bases, in that order; junction bases with no gene match: 7. Germline V gives CDR1 SGHTA, CDR2 FQGNSA. The data were taken from a study of blood T cell repertoires in COVID-19. Study background: Italy, Spain and the United States were the sources of the convalescent and acute COVID-19 samples. PBMCs, B-cell-depleted T cells, or T cells were the source of the cDNA or gDNA that made up the material.

This sequence joins TRBV7-2 and TRBJ2-7, with 9 bases matching TRBD2. Material for sequencing was peripheral blood. The clonotype originates from a man older than 75 with active COVID-19. The CDR3 nucleotides read TGTGCCAGCAGCTCCGCGGGGGGGTTGATCTCCTACGAGCAGTACTTC. It is translated as CASSSAGGLISYEQYF.